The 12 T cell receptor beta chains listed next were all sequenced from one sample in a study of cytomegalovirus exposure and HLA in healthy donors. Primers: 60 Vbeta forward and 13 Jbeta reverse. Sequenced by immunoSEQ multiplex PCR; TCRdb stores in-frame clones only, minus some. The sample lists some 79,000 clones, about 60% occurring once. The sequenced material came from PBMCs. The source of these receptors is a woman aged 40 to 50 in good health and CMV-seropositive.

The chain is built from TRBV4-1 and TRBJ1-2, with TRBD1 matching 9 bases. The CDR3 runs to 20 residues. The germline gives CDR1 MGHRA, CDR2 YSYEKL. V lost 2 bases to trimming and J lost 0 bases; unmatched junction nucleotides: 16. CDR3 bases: TGCGCCAGCAGCCAAATTAATTTTAGGGACAGGGTAGTTCCTAACTATGGCTACACCTTC. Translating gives CASSQINFRDRVVPNYGYTF.

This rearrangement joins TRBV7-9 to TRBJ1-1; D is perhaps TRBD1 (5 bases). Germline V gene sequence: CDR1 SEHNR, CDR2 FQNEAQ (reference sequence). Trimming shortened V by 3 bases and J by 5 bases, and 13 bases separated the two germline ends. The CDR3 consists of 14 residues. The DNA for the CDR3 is TGTGCCAGCAGCTTTGTCCAGGGTACTACTGAAGCTTTCTTT. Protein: CASSFVQGTTEAFF.

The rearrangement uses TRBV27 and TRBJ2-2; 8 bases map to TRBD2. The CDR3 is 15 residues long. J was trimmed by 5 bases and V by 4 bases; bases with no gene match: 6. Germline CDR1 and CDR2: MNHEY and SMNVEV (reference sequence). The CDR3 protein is CASSSGRARTGELFF. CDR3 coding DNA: TGTGCCAGCAGTTCCGGGAGGGCCAGAACCGGGGAGCTGTTTTTT.

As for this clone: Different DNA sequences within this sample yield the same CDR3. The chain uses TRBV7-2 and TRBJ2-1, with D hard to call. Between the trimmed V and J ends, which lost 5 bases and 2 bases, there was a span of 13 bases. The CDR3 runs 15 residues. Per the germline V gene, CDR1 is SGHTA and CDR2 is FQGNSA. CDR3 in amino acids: CASSLVAVTYNEQFF. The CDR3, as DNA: TGTGCCAGCAGCCTAGTCGCGGTAACCTACAATGAGCAGTTCTTC.

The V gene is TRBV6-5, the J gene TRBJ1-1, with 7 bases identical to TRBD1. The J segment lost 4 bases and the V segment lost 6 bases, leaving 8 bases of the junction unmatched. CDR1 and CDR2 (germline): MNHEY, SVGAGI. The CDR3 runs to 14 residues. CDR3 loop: CASRSRQGGTEAFF. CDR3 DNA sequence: TGTGCCAGCAGGAGCAGACAGGGAGGCACTGAAGCTTTCTTT.

CDR3 residues: CASNPGQGRKGTDTQYF. CDR3 bases: TGTGCCAGCAACCCCGGACAGGGTCGTAAGGGCACAGATACGCAGTATTTT. The chain carries TRBV25-1 and TRBJ2-3, with TRBD1 identical over 8 bases. Germline values: CDR1 MGHDK, CDR2 SYGVNS. This CDR3 has 17 amino acids. The trim removed 7 bases at V and 1 base at J, leaving 13 bases unmatched.

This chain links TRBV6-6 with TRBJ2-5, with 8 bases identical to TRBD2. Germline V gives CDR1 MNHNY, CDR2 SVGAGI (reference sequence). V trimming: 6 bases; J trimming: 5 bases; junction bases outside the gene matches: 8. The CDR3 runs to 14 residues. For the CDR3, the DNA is TGTGCCAGCAGACTCGGGGGGGTACGGGAGACCCAGTACTTC. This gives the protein CASRLGGVRETQYF.

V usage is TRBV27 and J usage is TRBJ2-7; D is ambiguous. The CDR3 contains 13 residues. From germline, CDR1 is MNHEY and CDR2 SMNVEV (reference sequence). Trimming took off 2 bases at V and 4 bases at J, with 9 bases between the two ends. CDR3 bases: TGTGCCAGCAGTTTAACCACGAGTTACGAGCAGTACTTC. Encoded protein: CASSLTTSYEQYF.

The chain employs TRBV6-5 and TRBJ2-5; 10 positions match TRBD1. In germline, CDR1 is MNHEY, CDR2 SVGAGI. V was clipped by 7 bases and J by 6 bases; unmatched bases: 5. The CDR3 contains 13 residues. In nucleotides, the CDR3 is TGTGCCAGCACCAGACAGGGGGCGAAGACCCAGTACTTC. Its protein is CASTRQGAKTQYF.

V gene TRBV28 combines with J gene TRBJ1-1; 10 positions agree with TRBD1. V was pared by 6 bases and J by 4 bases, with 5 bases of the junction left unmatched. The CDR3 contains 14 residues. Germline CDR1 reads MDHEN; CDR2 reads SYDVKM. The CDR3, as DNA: TGTGCCAGCAGGTTGGGACAGGGGACCACTGAAGCTTTCTTT. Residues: CASRLGQGTTEAFF. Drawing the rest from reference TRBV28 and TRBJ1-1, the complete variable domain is DVKVTQSSRYLVKRTGEKVFLECVQDMDHENMFWYRQDPGLGLRLIYFSYDVKMKEKGDIPEGYSVSREKKERFSLILESASTNQTSMYLCASRLGQGTTEAFFGQGTRLTVV.

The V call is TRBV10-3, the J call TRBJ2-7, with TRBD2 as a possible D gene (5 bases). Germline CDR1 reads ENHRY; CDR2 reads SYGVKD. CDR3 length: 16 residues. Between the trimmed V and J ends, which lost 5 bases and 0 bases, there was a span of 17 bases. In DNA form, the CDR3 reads TGTGCCATCAGTAAAGGTACCTCGGGGAACTCCTACGAGCAGTACTTC. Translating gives CAISKGTSGNSYEQYF.

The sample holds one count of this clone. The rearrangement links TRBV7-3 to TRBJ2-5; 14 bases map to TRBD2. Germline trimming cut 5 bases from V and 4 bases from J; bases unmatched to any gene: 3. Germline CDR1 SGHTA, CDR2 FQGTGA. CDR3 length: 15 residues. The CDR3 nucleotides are TGTGCCAGCAGCCCAGGACTAGCGGGAGGAGAGACCCAGTACTTC. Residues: CASSPGLAGGETQYF.